These 23 T cell receptor beta chains share one sample of origin, sequenced in a study of cytomegalovirus exposure and HLA in healthy donors. In the PCR, 60 Vbeta and 13 Jbeta primers were used. Libraries were prepared by immunoSEQ multiplex PCR; TCRdb keeps only in-frame clonotypes and omits some of them. This repertoire shows 100,000 to 150,000 clones, 75% to 85% found once; its top ten account for around 3.9%. Sequencing input: PBMCs. The source of these receptors is a man aged 35 to 55 in good health and CMV-seronegative.

The chain is built from TRBV11-2 and TRBJ1-1; no definite D call. Trimming shortened V by 3 bases and J by 1 base, and 9 bases separated the two germline ends. Germline-derived CDR1 and CDR2 are SGHAT and FQNNGV. The CDR3 length is 14 residues. CDR3 sequence reads: CASSLGPGNTEAFF. The CDR3 nucleotides read TGTGCCAGCAGCTTGGGTCCAGGGAACACTGAAGCTTTCTTT.

The chain couples TRBV9 to TRBJ2-5, with 9 bases fitting TRBD1. V shed 10 bases and J 5 bases; nucleotides not matched to a gene: 15. CDR3 length: 15 residues. Germline-derived CDR1 and CDR2 are SGDLS and YYNGEE. CDR3 loop: CASTGGQGPWETQYF. CDR3 DNA: TGTGCCTCGACCGGGGGACAGGGTCCGTGGGAGACCCAGTACTTC.

This clone turned up a few times. V gene TRBV7-9 combines with J gene TRBJ1-1; D gene uncertain. Per the germline V gene, CDR1 is SEHNR and CDR2 is FQNEAQ (reference sequence). The V and J ends lost 6 bases and 1 base respectively, with 12 bases between them. CDR3 length: 14 amino acids. CDR3 nucleotide sequence: TGTGCCAGCAGTCTAGGGAGAGGGAACACTGAAGCTTTCTTT. Protein: CASSLGRGNTEAFF. The complete variable domain, with remaining parts taken from reference TRBV7-9 and TRBJ1-1, reads DTGVSQNPRHKITKRGQNVTFRCDPISEHNRLYWYRQTLGQGPEFLTYFQNEAQLEKSRLLSDRFSAERPKGSFSTLEIQRTEQGDSAMYLCASSLGRGNTEAFFGQGTRLTVV.

Notes on this clone: This CDR3 is also generated by other DNA sequences in the sample. The chain combines TRBV9 with TRBJ1-1; D unresolved. Germline-derived CDR1 and CDR2 are SGDLS and YYNGEE. This CDR3 has 13 residues. V was trimmed by 0 bases and J by 2 bases, leaving 5 bases between them. The CDR3 bases are TGTGCCAGCAGCGTAGCGGGTAACACTGAAGCTTTCTTT. Its translation: CASSVAGNTEAFF.

To note about this clone: One end of the junction does not line up with germline, which may come from a read error. The chain combines TRBV6-5 with TRBJ2-7; D may be TRBD1 (6 bases). The germline CDR1 and CDR2 sequences are MNHEY and SVGAGI. CDR3 length equals 12 residues. CDR3 amino acids: CASSRDTYKQYF. CDR3 nucleotide sequence: TGTGCCAGCAGCAGGGACACCTACAAGCAGTACTTC.

This clone has only one observation. The chain has TRBV7-9 and TRBJ2-3, with a tentative D call TRBD2 (6 bases). V was trimmed by 5 bases and J by 1 base, leaving 13 bases between them. Germline loops: CDR1 SEHNR, CDR2 FQNEAQ (reference sequence). The CDR3 runs to 15 residues. CDR3 amino acids: CASSVGGVRTDTQYF. CDR3 sequence (DNA): TGTGCCAGCAGCGTCGGGGGAGTCCGCACAGATACGCAGTATTTT.

The V and J genes are TRBV6-1 and TRBJ1-3; 8 positions agree with TRBD1. V was clipped by 6 bases and J by 0 bases; unmatched bases: 4. The length of the CDR3 is 15 residues. Germline assignment: CDR1 MNHNS and CDR2 SASEGT. Written as DNA, the CDR3 is TGTGCCAGCAGCCAGGGGGCCTTCTCTGGAAACACCATATATTTT. It encodes CASSQGAFSGNTIYF.

This chain uses TRBV29-1 with TRBJ2-2; possibly TRBD2 for D (6 bases). Trimming took 4 bases from V and 0 from J, leaving 12 bases between them. The CDR3 is 15 amino acids. The germline V gene has CDR1 SQVTM and CDR2 ANQGSEA. CDR3 protein: CSVVHGLTNTGELFF. The CDR3 coding sequence is TGCAGCGTTGTCCACGGACTAACGAACACCGGGGAGCTGTTTTTT.

The V and J genes are TRBV9 and TRBJ2-3; 8 positions agree with TRBD2. The germline V gene has CDR1 SGDLS and CDR2 YYNGEE. V shed 0 bases and J 2 bases; nucleotides not matched to a gene: 8. This CDR3 is built from 17 residues. The CDR3 loop reads CASSVEGSGASTDTQYF. In nucleotides, the CDR3 is TGTGCCAGCAGCGTAGAAGGTAGCGGGGCCTCCACAGATACGCAGTATTTT.

V and J are TRBV10-3 and TRBJ2-1; a possible D gene is TRBD1 (6 bases). The V gene lost 11 bases and the J gene lost 1 base, with 12 bases spanning the gap. Per the germline V gene, CDR1 is ENHRY and CDR2 is SYGVKD. The CDR3 length is 13 residues. CDR3 residues: CAVQGDSYNEQFF. For the CDR3, the DNA is TGTGCCGTACAGGGAGATTCCTACAATGAGCAGTTCTTC.

The chain employs TRBV7-9 and TRBJ2-6, with 7 bases lining up with TRBD1. V dropped 5 bases and J dropped 0; count of bases not matched to a gene: 13. This CDR3 is 19 amino acids long. Germline V gene lookup returns CDR1 SEHNR and CDR2 FQNEAQ (reference sequence). The CDR3 DNA reads as TGTGCCAGCAGCGACAACAGGGGACAACCCGACTCTGGGGCCAACGTCCTGACTTTC. Encoded protein: CASSDNRGQPDSGANVLTF.

The chain joins TRBV6-1 to TRBJ1-4, with TRBD1 matching 7 bases. In germline, CDR1 is MNHNS, CDR2 SASEGT. J was trimmed by 5 bases and V by 6 bases; bases with no gene match: 6. The CDR3 is 14 amino acids. CDR3 sequence: CASSLTGPNEKLFF. DNA for the CDR3: TGTGCCAGCAGCCTGACAGGGCCGAATGAAAAACTGTTTTTT.

The V call is TRBV7-2, the J call TRBJ1-6; no clear D. V was pared by 4 bases and J by 7 bases, with 8 bases between. Germline V gene lookup returns CDR1 SGHTA and CDR2 FQGNSA. The CDR3 length is 13 residues. CDR3 protein: CASSSPGNSPLHF. DNA for the CDR3: TGTGCCAGCAGCTCCCCCGGGAATTCACCCCTCCACTTT.

The genes are TRBV6-6 and TRBJ1-5; a weak D match, TRBD1 (6 bases). The CDR3 runs 14 residues. Germline values: CDR1 MNHNY, CDR2 SVGAGI (reference sequence). V dropped 6 bases and J dropped 3 bases, with 12 bases sitting between them. The CDR3 nucleotides read TGTGCCAGCAGCCTTGGACAGTTCAATCAGCCCCAGCATTTT. Its protein is CASSLGQFNQPQHF.

The rearrangement uses TRBV19 and TRBJ1-1; D is uncertain. The CDR3 loop spans 14 amino acids. CDR1 is LNHDA, CDR2 SQIVND, per germline (reference sequence). Trimming took off 2 bases at V and 1 base at J, with 8 bases between the two ends. The CDR3 DNA sequence: TGTGCCAGTAGTATAAGAGGGCAGAACACTGAAGCTTTCTTT. Protein sequence: CASSIRGQNTEAFF.

The rearrangement links TRBV30 to TRBJ2-4; D gene uncertain. The CDR3 loop spans 11 amino acids. The germline V gene has CDR1 GTSNPN and CDR2 SVGIG (reference sequence). V lost 3 bases to trimming and J lost 5 bases, with 5 bases between them. The CDR3 region has the DNA TGTGCCTGGAGCGGTGAAAACATTCAGTACTTC. It translates to CAWSGENIQYF.

The chain employs TRBV6-6 and TRBJ2-3; TRBD1 agrees at 7 bases. After removal of 4 bases from V and 4 bases from J, the junction contained 5 bases not matched to a gene. CDR3 length: 14 residues. CDR1 and CDR2 from the germline V gene are MNHNY and SVGAGI (reference sequence). CDR3 nucleotides: TGTGCCAGCAGTTTGCAGGGGGTCGCAGATACGCAGTATTTT. It yields the protein CASSLQGVADTQYF.

The CDR3, as DNA: TGTGCCAGCAGACGAACAGGGCCTCGTGGCTACACCTTC. This gives the protein CASRRTGPRGYTF. The chain links TRBV6-5 to TRBJ1-2; tentative D call: TRBD1 (6 bases). V was pared by 6 bases and J by 7 bases, with 15 bases between. Germline CDR1 is MNHEY and CDR2 is SVGAGI. The CDR3 has 13 amino acids.

The chain joins TRBV4-1 to TRBJ1-4, with a weak D call TRBD1 (5 bases). The CDR3 contains 15 residues. The V gene's germline CDR1 is MGHRA and CDR2 YSYEKL. V was pared by 0 bases and J by 8 bases, with 13 bases between. The CDR3 nucleotides are TGCGCCAGCAGCCAAGATGCGGGAAGGGACGAAAAACTGTTTTTT. Amino acid sequence: CASSQDAGRDEKLFF.

The gene calls are TRBV19 and TRBJ1-1; maybe TRBD1 (5 bases). Germline V lookup: CDR1 LNHDA, CDR2 SQIVND (reference sequence). V dropped 5 bases and J dropped 1 base, with 14 bases sitting between them. The CDR3 runs to 15 residues. Written as DNA, the CDR3 is TGTGCCAGTAGTCTCGCGGGGACGAGGAACACTGAAGCTTTCTTT. This encodes CASSLAGTRNTEAFF. The full variable domain, rest sourced from reference TRBV19 and TRBJ1-1, is DGGITQSPKYLFRKEGQNVTLSCEQNLNHDAMYWYRQDPGQGLRLIYYSQIVNDFQKGDIAEGYSVSREKKESFPLTVTSAQKNPTAFYLCASSLAGTRNTEAFFGQGTRLTVV.

The chain combines TRBV7-9 with TRBJ1-1, with TRBD1 identical over 9 bases. The germline CDR1 and CDR2 sequences are SEHNR and FQNEAQ (reference sequence). The CDR3 loop spans 16 amino acids. V gave up 5 bases and J gave up 5 bases; unmatched junction bases: 12. In nucleotides, the CDR3 is TGTGCCAGCAGCCCTCGGACAGGGGTTTTAGTGACTGAAGCTTTCTTT. Encoded protein: CASSPRTGVLVTEAFF.

This clone was picked up one time. The V call is TRBV9, the J call TRBJ1-4; 10 positions match TRBD1. Trimming took 3 bases from V and 10 from J; bases not matched to a gene: 6. Looked up from germline, CDR1 is SGDLS and CDR2 is YYNGEE. This CDR3 has 14 residues. CDR3 nucleotides: TGTGCCAGCAGCGCTCGGACAGGGGGGGGAAAACTGTTTTTT. This encodes CASSARTGGGKLFF.

About this clone itself: Since the CDR3 does not end with the conserved phenylalanine or tryptophan, this likely comes from a read error. The chain has TRBV11-2 and TRBJ1-6; D may be TRBD1 (5 bases). The CDR3 consists of 14 residues. Germline V lookup: CDR1 SGHAT, CDR2 FQNNGV. The V end was cut by 7 bases, the J end by 8 bases, with 15 bases between. The CDR3: CASTMISGYSPLHL. CDR3 coding DNA: TGTGCCAGCACCATGATCTCAGGGTATTCACCCCTCCACCTT.